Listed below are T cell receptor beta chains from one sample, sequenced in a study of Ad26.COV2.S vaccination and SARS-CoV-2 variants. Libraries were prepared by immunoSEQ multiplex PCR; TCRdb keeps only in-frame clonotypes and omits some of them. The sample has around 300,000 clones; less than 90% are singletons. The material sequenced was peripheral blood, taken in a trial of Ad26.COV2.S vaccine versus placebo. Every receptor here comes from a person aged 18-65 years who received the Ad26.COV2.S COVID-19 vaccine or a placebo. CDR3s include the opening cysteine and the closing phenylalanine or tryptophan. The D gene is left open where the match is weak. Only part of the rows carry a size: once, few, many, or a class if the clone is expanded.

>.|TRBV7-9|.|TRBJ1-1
TGTGCCAGCAGGACGACAGGTTATGGCACTGAAGCTTTCTTT
CASRTTGYGTEAFF
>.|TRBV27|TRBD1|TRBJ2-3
TGTGCCAGCAGTCCCGGGACAGGGTACACAGATACGCAGTATTTT
CASSPGTGYTDTQYF
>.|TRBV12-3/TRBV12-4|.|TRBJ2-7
TGTGCCAGCAGTTTATGGCAGGGGTGGGAGCAGTACTTC
CASSLWQGWEQYF
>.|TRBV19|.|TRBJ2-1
TGTGCCAGTAGGGGGGGAAGCTCCTACAATGAGCAGTTCTTC
CASRGGSSYNEQFF
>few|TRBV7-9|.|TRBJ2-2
TGTGCCAGCAGCTTAGCAGGGTTCACCGGGGAGCTGTTTTTT
CASSLAGFTGELFF
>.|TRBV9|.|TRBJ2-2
TGTGCCAGCAGCGTTGACTTGGGGGACACCGGGGAGCTGTTTTTT
CASSVDLGDTGELFF
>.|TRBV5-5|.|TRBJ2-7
TGTGCCAGCAGCTTGGGGTCTGCTTACGAGCAGTACTTC
CASSLGSAYEQYF
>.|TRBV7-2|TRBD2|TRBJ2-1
TGTGCCAGCAGCGCCCCGGGACTAGCGGGGAACAATGAGCAGTTCTTC
CASSAPGLAGNNEQFF
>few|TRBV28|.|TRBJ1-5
TGTGCCACGTCCCAGTGGGATAGCAATCAGCCCCAGCATTTT
CATSQWDSNQPQHF
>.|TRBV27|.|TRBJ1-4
TGTGCCAGCAGTTTTAGTGGAAATAGCGAAAAACTGTTTTTT
CASSFSGNSEKLFF